This T cell receptor beta chain was identified during a study of monozygotic twins with inflammatory bowel disease. Study-level results: For repertoire similarity, concordant twins did not differ from discordant twins, possibly because power was limited. Healthy co-twins, by inverse Simpson, had higher TCRbeta diversity than their siblings with IBD. The data offered no way to tell different T cell subtypes apart.

Of note for this clonotype: The antigen remains unidentified.

Germline V gene sequence: CDR1 LGHDT, CDR2 YNNKEL (reference sequence). This CDR3 is 15 amino acids long. Following a re-call of the 5' RACE reads, TCRdb has one entry per CDR3 protein and lacks DNA. There are more than 300,000 distinct CDR3 sequences in the sample, with 5.6% held by the top ten. Specimen: blood. This receptor was taken from a human donor with ulcerative colitis or Crohn's disease, or a healthy co-twin of an affected twin (not recorded which). The chain couples TRBV3-1 to TRBJ2-2; TCRdb proposes TRBD2, but this gene call is untestable without DNA. This CDR3 reads CASSPTGTTTGELFF.